What follows are 23 T cell receptor beta chains derived from one specimen sequenced in a study of cytomegalovirus exposure and HLA in healthy donors. In the PCR, 60 Vbeta and 13 Jbeta primers were used. Only in-frame clones appear in the TCRdb table, and some are missing; sequencing was by immunoSEQ multiplex PCR. The sample shows some 180,000 clones, about 80% of them seen only once. Sequencing was carried out using PBMCs. Source of these receptors: a woman aged 25-40 years in good health and CMV-seronegative.

The CDR3 DNA reads TGTGCCAGCAGCTTTATGGGACAGGGAAACAATGAGCAGTTCTTC. Protein: CASSFMGQGNNEQFF. The J gene is TRBJ2-1, the V gene TRBV7-3; TRBD1 matches at 9 bases. The V segment lost 3 bases and the J segment 5 bases; nucleotides outside the gene matches: 5. CDR1 and CDR2 (germline): SGHTA, FQGTGA. This CDR3 is built from 15 residues.

The chain combines TRBV28 with TRBJ1-4; no clear D. Between the trimmed V and J ends, which lost 3 bases and 5 bases, there was a span of 10 bases. Germline lookup yields CDR1 MDHEN and CDR2 SYDVKM. This CDR3 has 14 residues. The CDR3 DNA sequence: TGTGCCAGCAGTTTCCCGGGGTTGAATGAAAAACTGTTTTTT. Encoded protein: CASSFPGLNEKLFF.

The rearrangement uses TRBV4-2 and TRBJ1-5; TRBD1 is a possible D gene (6 bases). V was pared by 3 bases and J by 1 base, with 13 bases between. There are 16 residues in the CDR3. Germline-derived CDR1 and CDR2 are LGHNA and YNFKEQ. This CDR3 reads CASSQRAGDSNQPQHF. The CDR3 DNA reads TGTGCCAGCAGCCAGCGAGCAGGGGACAGCAATCAGCCCCAGCATTTT.

This chain connects TRBV9 to TRBJ1-1; possibly TRBD1 for D (5 bases). The CDR3 has 15 amino acids. Trimming took 0 bases from V and 1 from J, leaving 10 bases between them. Germline lookup yields CDR1 SGDLS and CDR2 YYNGEE. The CDR3, as DNA: TGTGCCAGCAGCGTAGGCAGGGCCGCGAACACTGAAGCTTTCTTT. Translated, it gives CASSVGRAANTEAFF.

The chain links TRBV9 to TRBJ1-1, with 7 bases that match TRBD1. V was pared by 2 bases and J by 4 bases, with 11 bases of the junction left unmatched. The CDR3 has 16 residues. Germline V gene lookup returns CDR1 SGDLS and CDR2 YYNGEE. The CDR3 reads CASSVRQGALVTEAFF. CDR3 nucleotides: TGTGCCAGCAGCGTTAGACAGGGCGCCTTGGTCACTGAAGCTTTCTTT.

The chain recombines TRBV27 with TRBJ2-5; no reliable D call. Trimming shortened V by 3 bases and J by 2 bases, and 7 bases separated the two germline ends. The CDR3 loop spans 13 amino acids. Germline CDR1 MNHEY, CDR2 SMNVEV (reference sequence). CDR3 sequence (DNA): TGTGCCAGCAGTTTGTGGCAGCAAGAGACCCAGTACTTC. It encodes CASSLWQQETQYF.

V is TRBV5-5 and J is TRBJ2-7; 8 nucleotides agree with TRBD2. CDR1 SGHKS and CDR2 YYEKEE come from the germline V gene (reference sequence). After removal of 4 bases from V and 3 bases from J, the junction contained 3 bases not matched to a gene. The CDR3 is made up of 13 amino acids. The CDR3 loop is CASSRGGNYEQYF. CDR3 nucleotide sequence: TGTGCCAGCAGCCGGGGGGGGAACTACGAGCAGTACTTC.

The V call is TRBV30, the J call TRBJ1-1, with D possibly matching TRBD1 (6 bases). The germline V and J ends were trimmed by 5 bases and 7 bases, with 14 bases remaining between them. Germline V gives CDR1 GTSNPN, CDR2 SVGIG (reference sequence). The CDR3 has 12 residues. CDR3 in DNA: TGTGCCTGGGAACAGGGAGGGGGTGAAGCTTTCTTT. This sequence encodes CAWEQGGGEAFF.

CDR3 in amino acids: CASSWGQGNQPQHF. The DNA of the CDR3 is TGTGCCAGCAGCTGGGGACAGGGCAATCAGCCCCAGCATTTT. This sequence joins TRBV7-2 and TRBJ1-5, with TRBD1 matching 8 bases. The CDR3 is made up of 14 amino acids. The V gene end was trimmed by 4 bases and the J gene end by 2 bases; junction bases not matched to a gene: 1. Germline CDR1 reads SGHTA; CDR2 reads FQGNSA.

This clone turned up a few times. The CDR3: CASSLGVGGVTDTQYF. CDR3 nucleotide sequence: TGTGCCAGCAGCTTAGGAGTCGGGGGGGTCACAGATACGCAGTATTTT. The J gene is TRBJ2-3, the V gene TRBV7-8, with 8 bases aligning to TRBD2. After removal of 1 base from V and 2 bases from J, the junction contained 5 bases not matched to a gene. Germline V gene lookup returns CDR1 SGHVS and CDR2 FQNEAQ. The CDR3 sequence is 16 residues long.

J is TRBJ2-5 and V is TRBV7-3; D unresolved. Trimming removed 2 bases at V and 7 bases at J, with 11 bases between. This CDR3 is built from 13 residues. Germline assignment: CDR1 SGHTA and CDR2 FQGTGA. The CDR3 region has the DNA TGTGCCAGCAGCTTACAGGTCGATGGGACCCAGTACTTC. Translating it yields CASSLQVDGTQYF.

The chain links TRBV5-1 to TRBJ2-5; D remains unclear. This CDR3 region has 11 residues. V was trimmed by 4 bases and J by 3 bases, leaving 4 bases between them. Germline values: CDR1 SGHRS, CDR2 YFSETQ. The CDR3 protein is CASSREETQYF. The DNA for the CDR3 is TGCGCCAGCAGCCGGGAAGAGACCCAGTACTTC.

The rearrangement joins TRBV5-1 to TRBJ1-4; 9 bases map to TRBD1. The CDR3 consists of 14 residues. J was trimmed by 8 bases and V by 3 bases; bases with no gene match: 5. Germline CDR1 is SGHRS and CDR2 is YFSETQ. The CDR3 nucleotides are TGCGCCAGCAGCTCTACAGGGGGCACCGAAAAACTGTTTTTT. This sequence encodes CASSSTGGTEKLFF.

The gene calls are TRBV19 and TRBJ2-7; 11 bases map to TRBD2. Germline assignment: CDR1 LNHDA and CDR2 SQIVND (reference sequence). CDR3 length equals 14 residues. The V segment lost 4 bases and the J segment 2 bases; nucleotides outside the gene matches: 1. CDR3 residues: CASSTSGGPYEQYF. The CDR3 nucleotides read TGTGCCAGTAGTACTAGCGGGGGGCCCTACGAGCAGTACTTC.

The rearrangement joins TRBV19 to TRBJ1-1; 7 bases agree with TRBD1. Germline V CDR1 and CDR2: LNHDA, SQIVND (reference sequence). V lost 7 bases to trimming and J lost 3 bases; unmatched junction nucleotides: 8. There are 14 residues in the CDR3. The CDR3 bases are TGTGCCAGTAATTTAGGGGGCGCGGACACTGAAGCTTTCTTT. Translated, it gives CASNLGGADTEAFF. Full variable domain (remainder filled in from reference TRBV19 and TRBJ1-1): DGGITQSPKYLFRKEGQNVTLSCEQNLNHDAMYWYRQDPGQGLRLIYYSQIVNDFQKGDIAEGYSVSREKKESFPLTVTSAQKNPTAFYLCASNLGGADTEAFFGQGTRLTVV.

This clone was picked up one time. V and J are TRBV2 and TRBJ2-3, with 9 nucleotides matching TRBD2. Germline V gene lookup returns CDR1 SNHLY and CDR2 FYNNEI. J lost 3 bases, V lost 7 bases, and 8 bases had no gene match. The CDR3 totals 15 residues. The CDR3 region has the DNA TGTGCCAGCACTTGGAGGACTAGCGTTACAGATACGCAGTATTTT. Amino acids: CASTWRTSVTDTQYF.

This chain joins TRBV30 and TRBJ2-7, with a weak D call TRBD2 (6 bases). V was trimmed by 4 bases and J by 6 bases, leaving 13 bases between them. In germline, CDR1 is GTSNPN, CDR2 SVGIG (reference sequence). The CDR3 contains 12 residues. In DNA form, the CDR3 reads TGTGCCTGGATTGGCGGGGCCGGCGAGCAGTACTTC. Translating it yields CAWIGGAGEQYF.

This clone was counted a few times. V usage is TRBV5-5 and J usage is TRBJ2-7; TRBD1 aligns across 10 bases. V shed 2 bases, J shed 2 bases, and the junction held 1 base outside the gene matches. The CDR3 totals 14 residues. Germline V CDR1 and CDR2: SGHKS, YYEKEE (reference sequence). CDR3 protein: CASSFGTGAYEQYF. CDR3 coding DNA: TGTGCCAGCAGCTTTGGGACAGGGGCCTACGAGCAGTACTTC.

V is TRBV6-1 and J is TRBJ1-5, with 9 bases lining up with TRBD1. Germline V gene lookup returns CDR1 MNHNS and CDR2 SASEGT. The V gene end was trimmed by 7 bases and the J gene end by 5 bases; junction bases not matched to a gene: 6. CDR3 length: 14 amino acids. The CDR3 protein is CASTLQGAHQPQHF. CDR3 sequence (DNA): TGTGCCAGCACCTTACAGGGGGCGCATCAGCCCCAGCATTTT.

V and J are TRBV5-1 and TRBJ2-3; TRBD2 might be the D (6 bases). The CDR3 is 16 amino acids. Trimming shortened V by 0 bases and J by 2 bases, and 13 bases separated the two germline ends. Germline CDR1 and CDR2: SGHRS and YFSETQ. CDR3 amino acids: CASSLELADYTDTQYF. Written as DNA, the CDR3 is TGCGCCAGCAGCTTGGAGTTAGCGGACTACACAGATACGCAGTATTTT.

This clone was seen more than once but under ten times. The chain carries TRBV6-5 and TRBJ2-7; D is unresolved. CDR1 and CDR2 from the germline V gene are MNHEY and SVGAGI. The ends were cut back, 0 bases at V and 2 bases at J, with 8 bases in the middle. This CDR3 spans 14 amino acids. The CDR3 spells CASSYSERPYEQYF. The CDR3 region has the DNA TGTGCCAGCAGTTACTCGGAGAGGCCCTACGAGCAGTACTTC.

The V call is TRBV12-5, the J call TRBJ1-5, with a possible D match to TRBD1 (5 bases). There are 14 residues in the CDR3. Germline V gene data show CDR1 as LGHNT and CDR2 as FRNRAP. The V end was cut by 2 bases, the J end by 2 bases, with 7 bases between. The CDR3 region has the DNA TGTGCTAGTGGTTTGACAGGTGGCAATCAGCCCCAGCATTTT. It encodes CASGLTGGNQPQHF.

Details on this clone: Relative to the germline gene, one junction end is altered; a read error may explain this. The rearrangement uses TRBV7-9 and TRBJ1-4, with D possibly TRBD1 on 6 matching bases. CDR1 and CDR2 from the germline V gene are SEHNR and FQNEAQ (reference sequence). There are 13 residues in the CDR3. The CDR3 sequence: CSSSSTGNEKLFF. In DNA form, the CDR3 reads TGTTCCAGCAGCTCCACAGGGAATGAAAAACTGTTTTTT.